A selection of T cell receptor beta chains follows, all from one sample in a study of T cell repertoires in cytomegalovirus infection. The antigens these receptors bind are not known. One entry per CDR3 protein results from TCRdb running MiXCR on the reads. The data contain approximately 110,000 distinct CDR3 sequences, more than 30% of them seen just once; the ten biggest clones take up about 53%. The material was CD8+ T cells from cultured PBMCs, obtained from culture after CMV antigen stimulation. These receptor sequences come from a human donor in good health (CMV status not recorded). Some clones in this sample may be carry-over from other donors' samples. The CDR3 runs from the conserved cysteine through the conserved F or W. The D gene is left open where the match is weak. Expanded clones are given a class, and other clones once, few, many or no size at all.

j_gene,v_gene,abundance,d_gene,CDR3aa,CDR3nt
TRBJ2-7,TRBV20-1,once,TRBD2,CSAIGLAGTYEQYF,TGCAGTGCTATCGGACTAGCGGGAACCTACGAGCAGTACTTC
TRBJ2-1,TRBV28,-,-,CASSLFGDSPYNEQFF,TGTGCCAGCAGTTTATTTGGGGACTCGCCCTACAATGAGCAGTTCTTC
TRBJ1-4,TRBV7-8,few,-,CASSLVPWTETVLNEKLFF,TGTGCCAGCAGCTTAGTGCCGTGGACAGAGACGGTCCTTAATGAAAAACTGTTTTTT
TRBJ2-1,TRBV19,-,TRBD1,CATEDRGRWGGEQFF,TGTGCCACCGAGGACAGGGGCCGATGGGGGGGTGAGCAGTTCTTC
TRBJ2-2,TRBV7-2,few,-,CASSRIYSGELFF,TGTGCCAGCAGCCGCATCTACTCCGGGGAGCTGTTTTTT
TRBJ1-2,TRBV12-5,-,TRBD1,CASGLIPGQSYGYTF,TGTGCTAGTGGTTTGATTCCGGGACAGTCCTATGGCTACACCTTC
TRBJ2-2,TRBV24-1,-,-,CATSTGYEGELFF,TGTGCCACCAGCACAGGGTATGAAGGGGAGCTGTTTTTT
TRBJ2-7,TRBV13,few,-,CASSRTYGAEQYF,TGTGCCAGCAGCCGAACGTACGGTGCCGAGCAGTACTTC
TRBJ2-5,TRBV28,once,TRBD1,CASSTPRDRQQEETQYF,TGTGCCAGCAGTACCCCCCGGGACAGACAGCAGGAGGAGACCCAGTACTTC
TRBJ1-5,TRBV4-1,few,-,CASSQVAGANQPQHF,TGCGCCAGCAGCCAAGTCGCAGGGGCCAATCAGCCCCAGCATTTT
TRBJ1-5,TRBV12-3/TRBV12-4,-,TRBD1,CASSWDRGFQPQHF,TGTGCCAGCAGTTGGGACAGGGGATTTCAGCCCCAGCATTTT
TRBJ2-5,TRBV6-5,-,-,CASSYSILVSRKTQYF,TGTGCCAGCAGTTACTCGATCCTCGTTTCCCGGAAGACCCAGTACTTC
TRBJ1-3,TRBV7-8,-,-,CASSSIPIRSGNAIYF,TGTGCCAGCAGCTCCATACCGATACGATCTGGAAACGCCATATATTTT
TRBJ1-3,TRBV6-1,few,-,CASSEGTADSGNTIYF,TGTGCCAGCAGTGAAGGGACAGCCGACTCTGGAAACACCATATATTTT